These 30 T cell receptor beta chains originate from one sample sequenced in a study of radiotherapy plus CTLA-4 blockade in lung cancer. Method: immunoSEQ multiplex PCR; TCRdb's copy keeps in-frame clones and lacks some. Of roughly 50,000 clones in the sample, roughly three quarters were seen once. Sample: peripheral blood, taken from a patient treated with radiotherapy plus ipilimumab. These receptors all stem from a human donor with non-small cell lung cancer who had stable disease on radiotherapy plus ipilimumab.

The chain carries TRBV19 and TRBJ1-2, with TRBD1 identical over 7 bases. There are 12 residues in the CDR3. Per germline, CDR1 LNHDA and CDR2 SQIVND (reference sequence). J lost 2 bases, V lost 8 bases, and 2 bases had no gene match. CDR3 sequence (DNA): TGTGCCAGTCTGGACAGGAACTATGGCTACACCTTC. It is translated as CASLDRNYGYTF.

The V and J genes are TRBV6-5 and TRBJ1-1; no firm D call. Trimming cost V 7 bases and J 0 bases, with 9 bases left between them. This CDR3 has 13 residues. In germline, CDR1 is MNHEY, CDR2 SVGAGI. The CDR3 coding sequence is TGTGCCAGCAACGACAACGTGAACACTGAAGCTTTCTTT. Translated, it gives CASNDNVNTEAFF.

The chain uses TRBV6-1 and TRBJ2-1; a weak D match, TRBD1 (5 bases). Per the germline V gene, CDR1 is MNHNS and CDR2 is SASEGT. The CDR3 loop spans 15 amino acids. The ends were cut back, 2 bases at V and 6 bases at J, with 14 bases in the middle. CDR3 nucleotide sequence: TGTGCCAGCAGTGAATACAGGCGCCTCATCAATGAGCAGTTCTTC. It encodes CASSEYRRLINEQFF.

The chain carries TRBV19 and TRBJ1-2; D is possibly TRBD1 (6 bases). The CDR3 sequence is 18 residues long. The V and J ends lost 4 bases and 3 bases respectively, with 24 bases between them. Germline CDR1 LNHDA, CDR2 SQIVND (reference sequence). This CDR3 reads CASSSRGILPGDHYGYTF. DNA for the CDR3: TGTGCCAGTAGTAGTAGGGGGATCCTCCCGGGGGATCACTATGGCTACACCTTC.

The chain has TRBV5-4 and TRBJ2-1, with 8 bases fitting TRBD2. CDR1 is SGHNT, CDR2 YYREEE, per germline (reference sequence). With V trimmed by 1 base and J by 7 bases, 7 bases remained unmatched. The CDR3 sequence is 15 residues long. The CDR3 sequence: CASSLSQRGNNEQFF. The CDR3 nucleotides read TGTGCCAGCAGCTTGTCTCAGCGGGGGAATAATGAGCAGTTCTTC.

Concerning this clone itself: Mismatch with germline at one junction end may stem from a read error. The V call is TRBV4-1, the J call TRBJ1-4; 7 nucleotides align to TRBD1. Looked up from germline, CDR1 is MGHRA and CDR2 is YSYEKL. This CDR3 is built from 11 residues. CDR3 region: CASSSGQALAF. The CDR3, as DNA: TGCGCCAGCAGCTCTGGACAGGCCCTGGCTTTT.

The chain employs TRBV7-3 and TRBJ1-2; weak D call: TRBD1 (5 bases). The CDR3 is 13 residues long. The germline V and J ends were trimmed by 3 bases and 6 bases, with 11 bases remaining between them. Germline CDR1 is SGHTA and CDR2 is FQGTGA. CDR3 loop: CASSFTQAHGYTF. The DNA of the CDR3 is TGTGCCAGCAGCTTTACACAGGCACATGGCTACACCTTC.

This chain links TRBV5-6 with TRBJ2-3; D is undetermined. CDR3 length equals 17 residues. The V gene's germline CDR1 is SGHDT and CDR2 YYEEEE. The V gene lost 0 bases and the J gene lost 1 base, with 15 bases spanning the gap. For the CDR3, the DNA is TGTGCCAGCAGCTTGGCCTATGGCGGTCCCCGCACAGATACGCAGTATTTT. It codes for CASSLAYGGPRTDTQYF.

V and J are TRBV19 and TRBJ1-4, with D possibly matching TRBD1 (5 bases). The length of the CDR3 is 15 residues. The V and J ends lost 9 bases and 8 bases respectively, with 22 bases between them. CDR1 and CDR2 (germline): LNHDA, SQIVND (reference sequence). The DNA of the CDR3 is TGTGCCAGCAGCCTGGGTAGTGGGGCAGGGGAAAAACTGTTTTTT. It yields the protein CASSLGSGAGEKLFF. Using reference TRBV19 and TRBJ1-4 for the parts outside the CDR3, the full variable domain is DGGITQSPKYLFRKEGQNVTLSCEQNLNHDAMYWYRQDPGQGLRLIYYSQIVNDFQKGDIAEGYSVSREKKESFPLTVTSAQKNPTAFYLCASSLGSGAGEKLFFGSGTQLSVL.

This clone was counted a few times. V is TRBV10-3 and J is TRBJ1-3; D gene uncertain. The germline V and J ends were trimmed by 7 bases and 0 bases, with 4 bases remaining between them. The CDR3 consists of 12 residues. CDR1 is ENHRY and CDR2 is SYGVKD in the germline V gene. CDR3: CAITSSGNTIYF. CDR3 bases: TGTGCCATCACCTCCTCTGGAAACACCATATATTTT.

This chain joins TRBV21-1 and TRBJ2-7; the listed D gene, TRBD2, was not tested against the DNA. TRBV21-1 is shown as a pseudogene. The CDR3 has 16 residues. The CDR3, as DNA: TGTGCCAGCAGAATAGTCCCGTGTACTCCCCACTACGAGCAGTACTTC. This translates into CASRIVPCTPHYEQYF.

The CDR3 loop reads CASSSGLVNTEAFF. The CDR3 coding sequence is TGTGCCAGCAGCTCAGGGTTGGTGAACACTGAAGCTTTCTTT. The J gene is TRBJ1-1, the V gene TRBV7-3; tentative D call: TRBD1 (5 bases). Trimming left V 4 bases short and J 0 bases short, with 9 bases between. Per germline, CDR1 SGHTA and CDR2 FQGTGA. CDR3 size: 14 residues. Full variable domain (rest looked up from reference TRBV7-3 and TRBJ1-1): GAGVSQTPSNKVTEKGKYVELRCDPISGHTALYWYRQSLGQGPEFLIYFQGTGAADDSGLPNDRFFAVRPEGSVSTLKIQRTERGDSAVYLCASSSGLVNTEAFFGQGTRLTVV.

The V gene is TRBV19, the J gene TRBJ2-2, with a tentative D call TRBD1 (6 bases). The germline CDR1 and CDR2 sequences are LNHDA and SQIVND (reference sequence). The CDR3 totals 15 residues. Trimming stripped 4 bases from V and 0 bases from J, with 9 bases between. In DNA form, the CDR3 reads TGTGCCAGTAGTAAGGGGACACCGAACACCGGGGAGCTGTTTTTT. This encodes CASSKGTPNTGELFF.

This chain links TRBV4-3 with TRBJ2-1; the match to TRBD2 covers 12 bases. CDR1 LGHNA and CDR2 YSLEER come from the germline V gene. The CDR3 is 15 residues long. Losses at the gene ends were 6 bases for V and 9 bases for J; bases not matched to a gene: 9. DNA for the CDR3: TGCGCCAGCAGTAATCTAGCGGGGGGGCTAAGTGAGCAGTTCTTC. Translation: CASSNLAGGLSEQFF.

The chain has TRBV6-1 and TRBJ1-2; maybe TRBD1 (5 bases). The CDR3 runs 14 residues. The V end lost 6 bases, the J end lost 7 bases, and 18 bases lay between the germline ends. Germline V gene data show CDR1 as MNHNS and CDR2 as SASEGT. This CDR3 is CASRTTYPGLGYTF. In nucleotides, the CDR3 is TGTGCCAGCAGAACAACTTATCCGGGGCTTGGCTACACCTTC.

This clone came up once. V usage is TRBV11-2 and J usage is TRBJ1-5; TRBD1 agrees at 9 bases. V was pared by 5 bases and J by 5 bases, with 4 bases of the junction left unmatched. The CDR3 is made up of 14 amino acids. Germline V gives CDR1 SGHAT, CDR2 FQNNGV. Here the CDR3 DNA reads TGTGCCAGCAGCCCCGGGACAGGGTATCAGCCCCAGCATTTT. It is translated as CASSPGTGYQPQHF.

This clone was detected only once. The chain carries TRBV18 and TRBJ2-6; TRBD2 might be the D (5 bases). This CDR3 contains 13 residues. The V end was cut by 8 bases, the J end by 4 bases, with 9 bases between. Germline lookup yields CDR1 KGHSH and CDR2 LQKENI. CDR3 nucleotide sequence: TGTGCCAGCAACAGCGGAGGGGCCAACGTCCTGACTTTC. The encoded protein is CASNSGGANVLTF.

The J gene is TRBJ2-3, the V gene TRBV7-8; 12 bases match TRBD2. Trimming took 5 bases from V and 1 from J; bases not matched to a gene: 4. Germline CDR1 and CDR2: SGHVS and FQNEAQ. The CDR3 has 16 residues. CDR3 sequence reads: CASSDRLAGGTDTQYF. The CDR3 region has the DNA TGTGCCAGCAGCGACCGACTAGCGGGGGGCACAGATACGCAGTATTTT. Full variable domain (missing parts from reference TRBV7-8 and TRBJ2-3): GAGVSQSPRYKVAKRGQDVALRCDPISGHVSLFWYQQALGQGPEFLTYFQNEAQLDKSGLPSDRFFAERPEGSVSTLKIQRTQQEDSAVYLCASSDRLAGGTDTQYFGPGTRLTVL.

This clone was detected a few times. The chain has TRBV10-1 and TRBJ2-2; 8 positions agree with TRBD2. The CDR3 spans 15 residues. Germline CDR1 WNHNN, CDR2 SYGVQD (reference sequence). The ends lost 6 bases at V and 3 bases at J; junction bases unmatched: 6. The CDR3 DNA follows: TGCGCCAGCAGGGAAGGAGCGGGGGACACCGGGGAGCTGTTTTTT. Its translation is CASREGAGDTGELFF.

The chain is built from TRBV28 and TRBJ2-2; D remains ambiguous. The ends were cut back, 6 bases at V and 3 bases at J, with 14 bases in the middle. The germline gives CDR1 MDHEN, CDR2 SYDVKM. There are 15 residues in the CDR3. Written as DNA, the CDR3 is TGTGCCAGCAGACCAGGTTCCGTGGACACCGGGGAGCTGTTTTTT. Protein product: CASRPGSVDTGELFF.

The gene calls are TRBV6-6 and TRBJ2-2, with 8 bases identical to TRBD1. CDR1 MNHNY and CDR2 SVGAGI come from the germline V gene (reference sequence). CDR3 length: 16 amino acids. Unmatched junction bases numbered 7, after V lost 2 bases and J lost 5 bases. DNA for the CDR3: TGTGCCAGCAGTTACAGTCAGGGGGCGACAACCGGGGAGCTGTTTTTT. Encoded protein: CASSYSQGATTGELFF.

This clone has only a few counts. The chain joins TRBV7-9 to TRBJ1-4; D is perhaps TRBD1 (5 bases). Germline CDR1 is SEHNR and CDR2 is FQNEAQ (reference sequence). This CDR3 is 14 amino acids long. Trimming took off 3 bases at V and 6 bases at J, with 11 bases between the two ends. The CDR3 DNA sequence: TGTGCCAGCAGCTTTGGACATGTGGATGAAAAACTGTTTTTT. As protein: CASSFGHVDEKLFF.

CDR3 loop: CASSIRGVQNTEAFF. CDR3 nucleotide sequence: TGTGCCAGTAGTATAAGGGGGGTACAGAACACTGAAGCTTTCTTT. The J gene is TRBJ1-1, the V gene TRBV19; a weak D match, TRBD1 (6 bases). Trimming took 2 bases from V and 1 from J, leaving 11 bases between them. The CDR3 length is 15 residues. CDR1 is LNHDA and CDR2 is SQIVND in the germline V gene (reference sequence).

Only one count was recorded for this clone. The chain recombines TRBV6-1 with TRBJ1-5; D perhaps matches TRBD1 (5 bases). Looked up from germline, CDR1 is MNHNS and CDR2 is SASEGT. With 6 bases removed from V and 0 bases from J, the gap between germline ends came to 9 bases. The CDR3 spans 14 residues. For the CDR3, the DNA is TGTGCCAGCAGCGGACATCTTAGCAATCAGCCCCAGCATTTT. This translates into CASSGHLSNQPQHF.

This clone was observed a handful of times. The chain carries TRBV6-1 and TRBJ2-7; TRBD1 or TRBD2 may be the D gene (5 bases each). V shed 7 bases and J shed 2 bases, with 12 bases lying between them. This CDR3 contains 13 residues. Germline V gene data show CDR1 as MNHNS and CDR2 as SASEGT. CDR3 protein: CASIPGPTYEQYV. Written as DNA, the CDR3 is TGTGCCAGCATCCCGGGGCCGACCTACGAGCAGTACGTC.

This clone has a handful of counts. A read error is possible here, since a much larger clone lies one base away. The same CDR3 can be traced to other DNA sequences in this sample. Here the CDR3 DNA reads TGTGCCAGCAGCGCGGGCCAGGGGGGGGGCTATGGCTACACCTTC. Its protein product is CASSAGQGGGYGYTF. V usage is TRBV13 and J usage is TRBJ1-2; 7 positions match TRBD1. The trim removed 5 bases at V and 4 bases at J, leaving 10 bases unmatched. CDR3 size: 15 residues. Germline assignment: CDR1 PRHDT and CDR2 FYEKMQ (reference sequence).

The chain is built from TRBV27 and TRBJ2-7, with D possibly being TRBD2 (6 bases). Germline CDR1 and CDR2: MNHEY and SMNVEV (reference sequence). Deletions cut 2 bases from V and 3 bases from J, with 8 bases between. This CDR3 has 13 amino acids. For the CDR3, the DNA is TGTGCCAGCAGTTTAGTGCGGGGCTACGAGCAGTACTTC. This translates into CASSLVRGYEQYF.

This clone was picked up a small number of times. The V gene is TRBV4-3, the J gene TRBJ1-1, with TRBD1 as a possible D gene (6 bases). Trimming pared 1 base from V and 7 bases from J, leaving 13 bases between. CDR1 and CDR2 (germline): LGHNA, YSLEER. There are 14 residues in the CDR3. The CDR3 DNA reads as TGCGCCAGCAGCCAAGGTCCACAGGGAATTGAAGCTTTCTTT. This sequence encodes CASSQGPQGIEAFF.

This clone has more than one count but fewer than ten. V and J are TRBV4-1 and TRBJ1-3; D unresolved. The CDR3 spans 14 residues. Trimming took 0 bases from V and 3 from J, leaving 6 bases between them. Germline lookup yields CDR1 MGHRA and CDR2 YSYEKL. The CDR3 loop reads CASSQERVGNTIYF. CDR3 DNA sequence: TGCGCCAGCAGCCAAGAGAGAGTTGGAAACACCATATATTTT.

This clone has only a few counts. The CDR3 sequence is CASSDRGAGYTF. The CDR3, as DNA: TGTGCCAGCAGTGACAGGGGGGCCGGCTACACCTTC. The rearrangement joins TRBV2 to TRBJ1-2, with 7 bases identical to TRBD1. V lost 3 bases to trimming and J lost 8 bases; unmatched junction nucleotides: 3. CDR1 is SNHLY, CDR2 FYNNEI, per germline. The CDR3 spans 12 residues. The complete variable domain, with remaining parts taken from reference TRBV2 and TRBJ1-2, reads EPEVTQTPSHQVTQMGQEVILRCVPISNHLYFYWYRQILGQKVEFLVSFYNNEISEKSEIFDDQFSVERPDGSNFTLKIRSTKLEDSAMYFCASSDRGAGYTFGSGTRLTVV.